A single count supports the clone carrying this TCR beta chain. These data originate in a study of blood T cell repertoires in COVID-19. Study context: Samples taken during acute and convalescent COVID-19 were collected in the United States, Italy and Spain. From T cells, B-cell-depleted T cells, or PBMCs came the material, which was cDNA or gDNA.

The CDR3 extends over 13 amino acids. CDR1 and CDR2 (germline): KGHDR, SFDVKD. J lost 4 bases, V lost 5 bases, and 2 bases had no gene match. Study processing details: Estimation of nucleated cell counts relied on the amplification of reference gene primers. Produced via immunoSEQ multiplex PCR; TCRdb's table is partial and in-frame only. That table furnishes V, J and clone size, whereas the DNA furnished D and trimming. Of about 210,000 clones in the sample, about 86% were seen once. The sample comprised peripheral blood. The chain uses TRBV24-1 and TRBJ2-7, with 9 bases that match TRBD1. This receptor was taken from a man aged 45-65 years with active or convalescent COVID-19. The CDR3 nucleotides are TGTGCCACCAGTGTTGGACAGGGGTACGAGCAGTACTTC. As protein: CATSVGQGYEQYF.